This T cell receptor (beta chain) was found in a study of cytomegalovirus exposure and HLA in healthy donors. The primer mix had 60 Vbeta and 13 Jbeta primers. Produced via immunoSEQ multiplex PCR; TCRdb's table is partial and in-frame only. This sample has under 200,000 clones, with around 78% found just once. The germline CDR1 and CDR2 sequences are SEHNR and FQNEAQ (reference sequence). The CDR3 spans 13 residues. V was clipped by 4 bases and J by 11 bases; unmatched bases: 9. The TCR sequence derives from a woman aged 30 to 39 in good health and CMV-seropositive. The rearrangement uses TRBV7-9 and TRBJ2-3; 7 bases agree with TRBD2. What was sequenced was PBMCs. CDR3 nucleotides: TGTGCCAGCAGCTCAGCAATAGCGGGCGTGCAGTATTTT. Its protein product is CASSSAIAGVQYF.